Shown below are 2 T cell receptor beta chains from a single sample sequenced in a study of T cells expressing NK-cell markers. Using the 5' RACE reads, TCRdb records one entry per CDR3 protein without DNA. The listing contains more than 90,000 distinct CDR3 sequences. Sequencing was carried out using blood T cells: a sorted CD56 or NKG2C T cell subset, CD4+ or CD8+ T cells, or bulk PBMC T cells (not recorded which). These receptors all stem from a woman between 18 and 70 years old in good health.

The CDR3 is CASTQPGGGQFF. The chain carries TRBV19 and TRBJ2-1; TCRdb's D gene call, TRBD1, goes unchecked for lack of DNA. CDR3 size: 12 residues. Per germline, CDR1 LNHDA and CDR2 SQIVND (reference sequence).

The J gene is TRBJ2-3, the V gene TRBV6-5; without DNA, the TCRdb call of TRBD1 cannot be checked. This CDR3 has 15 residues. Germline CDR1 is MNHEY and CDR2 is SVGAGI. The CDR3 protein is CASSYEGARADTQYF.